This entry lists 30 T cell receptor beta chains sequenced from one sample in a study of OX40 agonist ivuxolimab in advanced cancers. Sequenced by immunoSEQ multiplex PCR; TCRdb stores in-frame clones only, minus some. The data contain roughly 92,000 clones, about 89% of them singletons. Specimen: CD4+ or CD8+ T cells sorted from blood, collected in a trial of the OX40 agonist ivuxolimab. Receptors were obtained from an adult with an advanced solid tumor such as melanoma, head and neck, liver or kidney cancer.

V and J are TRBV7-6 and TRBJ2-6, with D hard to call. Trimming took off 2 bases at V and 1 base at J, with 6 bases between the two ends. Germline V gives CDR1 SGHVS, CDR2 FNYEAQ. The CDR3 consists of 15 residues. The CDR3 nucleotides read TGTGCCAGCAGCTTAAGGGAATCTGGGGCCAACGTCCTGACTTTC. Amino acids: CASSLRESGANVLTF.

The rearrangement links TRBV6-1 to TRBJ2-4; D gene ambiguous. Germline CDR1 MNHNS, CDR2 SASEGT. V lost 4 bases and J lost 8, with 18 bases in between. The length of the CDR3 is 15 residues. In nucleotides, the CDR3 is TGTGCCAGCAGTGTCTCAACGGCCTTAGCTGACATTCAGTACTTC. It translates to CASSVSTALADIQYF.

The V and J genes are TRBV28 and TRBJ1-3; D gene uncertain. CDR1 is MDHEN, CDR2 SYDVKM, per germline. The CDR3 contains 15 residues. V lost 3 bases and J lost 0, with 9 bases in between. In DNA, the CDR3 is TGTGCCAGCAGTTTCAGGACGAGCTCTGGAAACACCATATATTTT. Translating gives CASSFRTSSGNTIYF.

V usage is TRBV4-1 and J usage is TRBJ1-3; D possibly corresponds to TRBD1 (5 bases). The CDR3 extends over 15 amino acids. Trimming took off 1 base at V and 4 bases at J, with 11 bases between the two ends. CDR1 and CDR2 (germline): MGHRA, YSYEKL. DNA for the CDR3: TGCGCCAGCAGCCAAGCAACAGGATTAGGAAACACCATATATTTT. It encodes CASSQATGLGNTIYF.

This clone was counted once. The chain carries TRBV7-2 and TRBJ1-2; TRBD1 matches 10 bases. The V and J ends lost 5 bases and 7 bases, in that order; junction bases with no gene match: 13. Germline V gene data show CDR1 as SGHTA and CDR2 as FQGNSA. The CDR3 covers 16 residues. This CDR3 is CASSETRDRGRSGYTF. The CDR3 nucleotides are TGTGCCAGCAGCGAAACCCGGGACAGGGGAAGGAGTGGCTACACCTTC. Drawing the rest from reference TRBV7-2 and TRBJ1-2, the complete variable domain is GAGVSQSPSNKVTEKGKDVELRCDPISGHTALYWYRQSLGQGLEFLIYFQGNSAPDKSGLPSDRFSAERTGGSVSTLTIQRTQQEDSAVYLCASSETRDRGRSGYTFGSGTRLTVV.

The gene calls are TRBV5-1 and TRBJ2-4, with 12 bases matching TRBD1. The CDR3 runs to 16 residues. Germline lookup yields CDR1 SGHRS and CDR2 YFSETQ. The V segment lost 0 bases and the J segment 8 bases; nucleotides outside the gene matches: 6. The CDR3 DNA follows: TGCGCCAGCAGCTTGGTAGGGACAGGGGGCCCGGACATTCAGTACTTC. Amino acids: CASSLVGTGGPDIQYF.

The chain combines TRBV6-1 with TRBJ2-7, with a weak D call TRBD1 (5 bases). The ends were cut back, 11 bases at V and 2 bases at J, with 13 bases in the middle. This CDR3 is 12 amino acids long. Germline CDR1 reads MNHNS; CDR2 reads SASEGT. The CDR3 here is CAVQGIPYEQYF. In DNA, the CDR3 is TGTGCCGTCCAGGGTATACCCTACGAGCAGTACTTC.

The gene calls are TRBV1 and TRBJ2-3; TRBD1, as called in the table, went unchecked against the DNA. TRBV1 is labeled a pseudogene. The CDR3 is 17 amino acids. The CDR3 spells CTSSQDWYRGSTDTQYF. In DNA, the CDR3 is TGCACCAGCAGCCAAGATTGGTACAGGGGTAGCACAGATACGCAGTATTTT.

The V and J genes are TRBV5-5 and TRBJ2-1; 7 nucleotides align to TRBD1. Germline V gene sequence: CDR1 SGHKS, CDR2 YYEKEE (reference sequence). CDR3 length: 13 residues. V lost 1 base, J lost 12 bases, and 7 bases stayed unmatched. CDR3 sequence (DNA): TGTGCCAGCAGCTTGAGGGGGACAGCTGGGCAGTTCTTC. Translation gives CASSLRGTAGQFF.

V gene TRBV11-3 combines with J gene TRBJ1-1; D not resolved. V lost 2 bases and J 4 bases, leaving 17 bases between the germline ends. The CDR3 contains 16 residues. Germline V gene lookup returns CDR1 SGHNT and CDR2 YENEEA. CDR3 region: CASSLPRGRSATEAFF. As DNA, the CDR3 is TGTGCCAGCAGCTTACCGCGAGGACGCTCGGCCACTGAAGCTTTCTTT.

The chain has TRBV6-5 and TRBJ1-1; possible D gene TRBD1, 5 bases. Trimming shortened V by 8 bases and J by 2 bases, and 6 bases separated the two germline ends. This CDR3 is 11 amino acids long. Germline V gene sequence: CDR1 MNHEY, CDR2 SVGAGI. DNA of the CDR3: TGTGCCAGCGGGGGTAACACTGAAGCTTTCTTT. This encodes CASGGNTEAFF.

The chain carries TRBV11-3 and TRBJ2-5; weak D call: TRBD2 (5 bases). Trimming cost V 1 base and J 9 bases, with 12 bases left between them. The CDR3 runs 13 residues. The germline gives CDR1 SGHNT, CDR2 YENEEA. The DNA of the CDR3 is TGTGCCAGCAGCTTAGGCCAGGACGGGGCCCAGTACTTC. Its translation: CASSLGQDGAQYF. Complete variable domain (other parts from reference TRBV11-3 and TRBJ2-5): EAGVVQSPRYKIIEKKQPVAFWCNPISGHNTLYWYLQNLGQGPELLIRYENEEAVDDSQLPKDRFSAERLKGVDSTLKIQPAELGDSAVYLCASSLGQDGAQYFGPGTRLLVL.

V gene TRBV7-9 combines with J gene TRBJ2-7; 7 bases match TRBD1. CDR1 is SEHNR, CDR2 FQNEAQ, per germline (reference sequence). V lost 5 bases, J lost 1 base, and 5 bases stayed unmatched. This CDR3 comprises 14 residues. CDR3 coding DNA: TGTGCCAGCAGCCCCCCAGGGGGATCCTACGAGCAGTACTTC. Protein product: CASSPPGGSYEQYF.

The rearrangement links TRBV18 to TRBJ1-5; D is possibly TRBD1 (6 bases). V was shortened by 5 bases and J by 5 bases, with 13 bases between the two germline ends. CDR3 length: 14 amino acids. The germline V gene encodes CDR1 KGHSH and CDR2 LQKENI. CDR3 DNA: TGTGCCAGCTCAACAGGGAGAGCGGATCAGCCCCAGCATTTT. Protein product: CASSTGRADQPQHF.

The J gene is TRBJ2-1, the V gene TRBV28; D gene ambiguous. Germline V gene data show CDR1 as MDHEN and CDR2 as SYDVKM. There are 12 residues in the CDR3. The V end lost 8 bases, the J end lost 7 bases, and 12 bases lay between the germline ends. The DNA of the CDR3 is TGTGCCAGCGGGGTCCTTGGGAATGAGCAGTTCTTC. It is translated as CASGVLGNEQFF.

The chain couples TRBV13 to TRBJ2-1, with 7 bases that match TRBD1. V shed 5 bases and J 2 bases; nucleotides not matched to a gene: 3. The germline gives CDR1 PRHDT, CDR2 FYEKMQ (reference sequence). This CDR3 contains 14 residues. DNA of the CDR3: TGTGCCAGCAGCAAGGGACAGACCTACAATGAGCAGTTCTTC. It codes for CASSKGQTYNEQFF.

V gene TRBV2 combines with J gene TRBJ2-1; D is perhaps TRBD2 (6 bases). Per the germline V gene, CDR1 is SNHLY and CDR2 is FYNNEI. V lost 6 bases and J lost 0, with 9 bases in between. This CDR3 is 14 amino acids long. CDR3 sequence: CASRDGSSYNEQFF. The DNA of the CDR3 is TGTGCCAGCAGGGACGGGAGCTCCTACAATGAGCAGTTCTTC. The variable domain in full, with the rest retrieved from reference TRBV2 and TRBJ2-1, is EPEVTQTPSHQVTQMGQEVILRCVPISNHLYFYWYRQILGQKVEFLVSFYNNEISEKSEIFDDQFSVERPDGSNFTLKIRSTKLEDSAMYFCASRDGSSYNEQFFGPGTRLTVL.

The rearrangement joins TRBV5-6 to TRBJ2-7; D remains ambiguous. CDR1 and CDR2 from the germline V gene are SGHDT and YYEEEE. This CDR3 is 15 amino acids long. The V and J ends lost 3 bases and 4 bases respectively, with 17 bases between them. The CDR3 spells CASSSGPGEGYEQYF. The CDR3 DNA sequence: TGTGCCAGCAGCTCGGGCCCAGGTGAAGGATACGAGCAGTACTTC.

This rearrangement joins TRBV6-6 to TRBJ2-5, with 9 bases that match TRBD1. Germline V gene lookup returns CDR1 MNHNY and CDR2 SVGAGI (reference sequence). The CDR3 length is 15 residues. V lost 4 bases to trimming and J lost 1 base; unmatched junction nucleotides: 4. The CDR3 bases are TGTGCCAGCAGTTCCTGGACAGGGGCCCAAGAGACCCAGTACTTC. It specifies CASSSWTGAQETQYF.

The rearrangement joins TRBV19 to TRBJ2-7, with a tentative D call TRBD1 (6 bases). With 5 bases removed from V and 3 bases from J, the gap between germline ends came to 14 bases. The CDR3 loop spans 14 amino acids. Germline V gene data show CDR1 as LNHDA and CDR2 as SQIVND (reference sequence). The CDR3 spells CASSRGTLNYEQYF. In nucleotides, the CDR3 is TGTGCCAGTAGTCGTGGGACACTAAACTACGAGCAGTACTTC.

In its sample, this clone was seen once. The chain employs TRBV11-2 and TRBJ2-1, with 14 bases lining up with TRBD2. Germline CDR1 is SGHAT and CDR2 is FQNNGV. The CDR3 contains 17 residues. Trimming cost V 3 bases and J 6 bases; bases outside gene matches: 7. CDR3 sequence: CASSFTTSGRVSNEQFF. The CDR3 nucleotides are TGTGCCAGCAGCTTTACGACTAGCGGGAGGGTCTCCAATGAGCAGTTCTTC.

The chain recombines TRBV11-1 with TRBJ2-2; TRBD2 is a possible D gene (5 bases). The CDR3 length is 14 residues. Trimming stripped 3 bases from V and 7 bases from J, with 12 bases between. Germline V lookup: CDR1 SGHAT, CDR2 FQDESV (reference sequence). The CDR3 DNA reads as TGTGCCAGCAGCTTTTACCTCGGGGACGGGGAGCTGTTTTTT. Translation: CASSFYLGDGELFF.

V usage is TRBV18 and J usage is TRBJ2-3, with 11 bases fitting TRBD2. Germline V gene data show CDR1 as KGHSH and CDR2 as LQKENI. V trimming: 4 bases; J trimming: 7 bases; junction bases outside the gene matches: 22. The CDR3 has 20 residues. The CDR3 spells CASSLNEHSAGLAGGNTQYF. The CDR3 DNA follows: TGTGCCAGCTCACTAAACGAGCACTCTGCCGGGCTAGCGGGAGGAAATACGCAGTATTTT.

For the CDR3, the DNA is TGTGCCAGCAGCCCCTGGATGGCCAGGGGGCAGCATGGCTACACCTTC. It yields the protein CASSPWMARGQHGYTF. This sequence joins TRBV5-8 and TRBJ1-2; TRBD1 agrees at 8 bases. CDR3 length equals 16 residues. Trimming cost V 4 bases and J 6 bases; bases outside gene matches: 14. The V gene's germline CDR1 is SGHTS and CDR2 YDEGEE.

The genes are TRBV27 and TRBJ2-1; TRBD2 matches 11 bases. V shed 0 bases and J 10 bases; nucleotides not matched to a gene: 2. This CDR3 contains 14 residues. The germline gives CDR1 MNHEY, CDR2 SMNVEV (reference sequence). CDR3 in amino acids: CASSLSLAGGEQFF. Here the CDR3 DNA reads TGTGCCAGCAGTTTATCTCTAGCGGGAGGAGAGCAGTTCTTC.

This chain links TRBV13 with TRBJ2-7, with D maybe TRBD1 (5 bases). CDR1 and CDR2 from the germline V gene are PRHDT and FYEKMQ (reference sequence). The V and J ends lost 1 base and 0 bases respectively, with 19 bases between them. There are 18 residues in the CDR3. In DNA, the CDR3 is TGTGCCAGCAGCTTAGAAACCATGGCGGCAGGGTACTCCTACGAGCAGTACTTC. Its protein is CASSLETMAAGYSYEQYF.

The chain is built from TRBV29-1 and TRBJ2-5, with D tentatively TRBD1 (6 bases). TRBJ2-7 explains the end of the DNA better; the J call may be wrong. Per the germline V gene, CDR1 is SQVTM and CDR2 is ANQGSEA. The CDR3 has 13 residues. CDR3 in amino acids: CSVYGGSSYEQYF. CDR3 nucleotides: TGCAGCGTTTATGGGGGCAGCTCCTACGAGCAGTACTTC.

The V gene is TRBV28, the J gene TRBJ1-1; D gene uncertain. Between the trimmed V and J ends, which lost 5 bases and 1 base, there was a span of 11 bases. Germline V gene sequence: CDR1 MDHEN, CDR2 SYDVKM. The CDR3 length is 14 residues. The CDR3 protein is CASSLLGTNTEAFF. CDR3 nucleotides: TGTGCCAGCAGTCTTCTGGGCACGAACACTGAAGCTTTCTTT.

This clone was observed a single time. V is TRBV6-5 and J is TRBJ2-7; D is unresolved. Deletions cut 9 bases from V and 4 bases from J, with 10 bases between. The germline V gene has CDR1 MNHEY and CDR2 SVGAGI. The CDR3 covers 11 residues. The DNA for the CDR3 is TGTGCCAGTACTGGAGAGTACGAGCAGTACTTC. It yields the protein CASTGEYEQYF.

The chain is built from TRBV11-1 and TRBJ2-7; D gene uncertain. This CDR3 region has 14 residues. V lost 0 bases to trimming and J lost 4 bases, with 10 bases between them. Germline loops: CDR1 SGHAT, CDR2 FQDESV (reference sequence). The CDR3 DNA reads as TGTGCCAGCAGCTTAGCGGTTTCCGAGTACGAGCAGTACTTC. Its protein is CASSLAVSEYEQYF.